Given below is one T cell receptor beta chain in context. The antigen is not known. This sample was included in a study of T cell responses to AZD1222 COVID-19 vaccine. Study observations and caveats: Researchers took repertoire samples only after the peak T cell response had come. Clonal diversity was possibly underestimated, and white British individuals and females predominated among donors. Spike regions recognized by vaccine-associated CD4 TCRs spanned the protein, led by 160-218 and 743-854.

Clones were sequenced by immunoSEQ multiplex PCR, and TCRdb holds only the in-frame ones, with some missing. The sample records roughly 150,000 clones, 90% to 95% being singletons. Germline lookup yields CDR1 SNHLY and CDR2 FYNNEI. The CDR3 contains 14 residues. The V and J ends lost 2 bases and 0 bases, in that order; junction bases with no gene match: 0. The chain combines TRBV2 with TRBJ2-7, with 8 nucleotides matching TRBD1. Here the sequenced sample was peripheral blood, taken on day 0 of AZD1222 vaccination. This TCR came from an adult in good health. The CDR3 DNA reads as TGTGCCAGCAGTGAAACAGGGGGCTCCTACGAGCAGTACTTC. As protein: CASSETGGSYEQYF.